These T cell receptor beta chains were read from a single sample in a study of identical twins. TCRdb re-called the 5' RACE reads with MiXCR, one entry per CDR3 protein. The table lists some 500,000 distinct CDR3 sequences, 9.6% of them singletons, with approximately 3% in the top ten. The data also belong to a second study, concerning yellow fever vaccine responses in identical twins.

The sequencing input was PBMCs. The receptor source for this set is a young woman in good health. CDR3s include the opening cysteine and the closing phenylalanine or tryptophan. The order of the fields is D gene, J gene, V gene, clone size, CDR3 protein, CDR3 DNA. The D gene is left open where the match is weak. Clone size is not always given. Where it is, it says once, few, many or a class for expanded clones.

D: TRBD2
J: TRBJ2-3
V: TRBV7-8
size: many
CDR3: CASSAPSGGAGDTQYF
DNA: TGTGCCAGCAGCGCCCCTAGCGGGGGGGCCGGTGATACGCAGTATTTT

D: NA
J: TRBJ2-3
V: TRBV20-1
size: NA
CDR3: CSGPSTDTQYF
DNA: TGCAGTGGTCCGAGCACAGATACGCAGTATTTT

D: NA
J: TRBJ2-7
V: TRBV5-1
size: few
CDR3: CASSLADAAYEQYF
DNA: TGCGCCAGCAGCTTGGCCGACGCCGCCTACGAGCAGTACTTC

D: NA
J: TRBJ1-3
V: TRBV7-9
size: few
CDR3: CASTAYSAPGNTIYF
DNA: TGTGCCAGCACCGCCTACAGTGCCCCTGGAAACACCATATATTTT

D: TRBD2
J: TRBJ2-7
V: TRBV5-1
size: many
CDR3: CASSLTGGTYEQYF
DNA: TGCGCCAGCAGCTTAACGGGGGGTACCTACGAGCAGTACTTC

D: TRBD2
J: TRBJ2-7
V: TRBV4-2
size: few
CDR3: CASSRGLAGRDEQYF
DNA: TGTGCCAGCAGCCGGGGACTAGCGGGGAGGGACGAGCAGTACTTC

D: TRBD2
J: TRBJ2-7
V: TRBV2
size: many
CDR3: CAILAGDLNEQYF
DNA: TGTGCCATCCTAGCGGGAGACCTAAACGAGCAGTACTTC

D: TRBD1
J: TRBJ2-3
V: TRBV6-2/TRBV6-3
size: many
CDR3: CASSYSMVDRESDTQYF
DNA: TGTGCCAGCAGTTACTCGATGGTGGACAGGGAGTCAGATACGCAGTATTTT

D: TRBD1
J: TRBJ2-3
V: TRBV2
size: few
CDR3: CASKLGQGTDTQYF
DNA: TGTGCCAGCAAACTGGGACAGGGCACAGATACGCAGTATTTT

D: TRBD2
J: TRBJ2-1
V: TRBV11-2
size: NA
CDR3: CASSFRLSGRAYNEQFF
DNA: TGTGCCAGCAGCTTTCGTTTATCCGGGAGGGCCTACAATGAGCAGTTCTTC

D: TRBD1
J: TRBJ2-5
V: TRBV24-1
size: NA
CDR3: CATSDLEDRAGKTQYF
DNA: TGTGCCACCAGTGATTTAGAGGACAGGGCAGGGAAGACCCAGTACTTC

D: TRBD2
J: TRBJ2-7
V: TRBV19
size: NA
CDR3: CASSIIAASGSYEQYF
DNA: TGTGCCAGTAGTATCATCGCGGCTAGCGGGAGCTACGAGCAGTACTTC

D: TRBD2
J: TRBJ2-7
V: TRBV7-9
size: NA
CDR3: CASSSGLAGDYEQYF
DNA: TGTGCCAGCAGCTCGGGGCTAGCGGGAGACTACGAGCAGTACTTC

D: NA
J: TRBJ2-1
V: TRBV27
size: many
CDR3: CASSLTGTWSHNEQFF
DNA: TGTGCCAGCAGTTTAACCGGGACGTGGTCGCACAATGAGCAGTTCTTC

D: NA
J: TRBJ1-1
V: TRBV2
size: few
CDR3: CASTRDSGAEAFF
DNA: TGTGCCAGCACCCGGGATTCAGGGGCTGAAGCTTTCTTT

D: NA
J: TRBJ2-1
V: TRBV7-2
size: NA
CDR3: CASSYISYNEQFF
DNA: TGTGCCAGCAGCTATATTTCTTACAATGAGCAGTTCTTC

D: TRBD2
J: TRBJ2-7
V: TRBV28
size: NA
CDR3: CASSSLPLAGGYEQYF
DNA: TGTGCCAGCAGTTCCCTGCCCCTAGCGGGAGGATACGAGCAGTACTTC

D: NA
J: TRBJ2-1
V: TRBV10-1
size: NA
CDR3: CASSESLAGNEQFF
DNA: TGCGCCAGCAGTGAGTCCCTAGCTGGAAATGAGCAGTTCTTC

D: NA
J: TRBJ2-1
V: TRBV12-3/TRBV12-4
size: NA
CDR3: CASRPLGPWDEQFF
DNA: TGTGCCAGCAGGCCACTAGGGCCGTGGGATGAGCAGTTCTTC

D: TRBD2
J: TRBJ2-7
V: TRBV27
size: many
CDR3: CASRRGGLAGTEQYF
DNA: TGTGCCAGCAGACGAGGGGGACTAGCGGGGACCGAGCAGTACTTC

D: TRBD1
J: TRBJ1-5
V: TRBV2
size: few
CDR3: CASSVGQGTLPQHF
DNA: TGTGCCAGCAGTGTTGGACAGGGGACGCTCCCCCAGCATTTT

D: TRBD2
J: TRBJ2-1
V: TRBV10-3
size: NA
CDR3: CAISEGLAGVNEQFF
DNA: TGTGCCATCAGTGAAGGACTAGCGGGGGTGAATGAGCAGTTCTTC

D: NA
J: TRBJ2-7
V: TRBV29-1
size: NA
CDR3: CSVVGGSNYEQYF
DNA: TGCAGCGTCGTTGGGGGCAGTAACTACGAGCAGTACTTC

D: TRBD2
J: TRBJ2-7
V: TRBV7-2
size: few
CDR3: CASSLSRTSGRFEQYF
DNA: TGTGCCAGCAGCTTAAGTCGGACTAGCGGGAGATTCGAGCAGTACTTC

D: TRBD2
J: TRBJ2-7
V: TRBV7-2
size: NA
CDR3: CASRFSPSLAGGLSEQYF
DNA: TGTGCCAGCAGATTTAGCCCTTCCCTAGCGGGAGGGCTTAGTGAGCAGTACTTC

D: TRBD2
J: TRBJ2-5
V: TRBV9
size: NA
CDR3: CASSVATGTRGQETQYF
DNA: TGTGCCAGCAGCGTAGCTACCGGGACTAGAGGTCAAGAGACCCAGTACTTC

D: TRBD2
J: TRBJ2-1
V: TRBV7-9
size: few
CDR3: CASSSRLAGGLNEQFF
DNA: TGTGCCAGCAGCTCAAGACTAGCGGGGGGGCTCAATGAGCAGTTCTTC

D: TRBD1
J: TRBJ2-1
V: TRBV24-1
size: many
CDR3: CATSGQGYNEQFF
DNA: TGTGCCACCAGTGGACAGGGCTACAATGAGCAGTTCTTC

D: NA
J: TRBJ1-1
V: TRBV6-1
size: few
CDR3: CASSVGGEVTEAFF
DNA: TGTGCCAGCAGTGTTGGAGGGGAAGTCACTGAAGCTTTCTTT

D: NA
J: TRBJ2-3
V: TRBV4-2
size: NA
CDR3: CASSQVLGQLADTQYF
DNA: TGTGCCAGCAGCCAAGTTTTAGGCCAGTTGGCAGATACGCAGTATTTT

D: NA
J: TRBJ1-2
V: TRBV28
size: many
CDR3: CASSFALLIDGYTF
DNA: TGTGCCAGCAGTTTTGCGCTGTTGATTGACGGCTACACCTTC